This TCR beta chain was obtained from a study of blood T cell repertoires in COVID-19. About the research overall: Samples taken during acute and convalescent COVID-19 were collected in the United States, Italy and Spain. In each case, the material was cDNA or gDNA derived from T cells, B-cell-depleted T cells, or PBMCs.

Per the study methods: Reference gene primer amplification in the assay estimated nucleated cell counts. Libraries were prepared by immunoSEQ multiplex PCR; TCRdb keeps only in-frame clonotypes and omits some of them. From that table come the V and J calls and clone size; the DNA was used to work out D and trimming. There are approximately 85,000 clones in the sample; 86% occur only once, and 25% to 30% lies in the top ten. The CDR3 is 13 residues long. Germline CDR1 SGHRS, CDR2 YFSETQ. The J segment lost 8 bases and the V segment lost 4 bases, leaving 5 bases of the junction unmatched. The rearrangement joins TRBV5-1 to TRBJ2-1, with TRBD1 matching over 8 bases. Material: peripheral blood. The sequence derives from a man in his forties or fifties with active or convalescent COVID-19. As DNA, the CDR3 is TGCGCCAGCAGCGCAGGACAGGGTGATGAGCAGTTCTTC. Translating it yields CASSAGQGDEQFF.